The 14 T cell receptor beta chains below come from one sample, sequenced in a study of tumor and adjacent non-tumor tissue in lung cancer listed by TCRdb under 2018. The library was prepared using multiplex PCR. Sequencing took place on an Illumina HiSeq 2500. TCRbeta libraries were constructed through three rounds of nested PCR with primers (Table S4) according to protocols modified from ARM-PCR. Using fastp at Q25 and MiXCR, TCRdb reprocessed the public reads and kept productive beta chains. Entries are consolidated by CDR3 protein sequence, retaining the most common genes and DNA. For this sample there are 65,000 to 90,000 distinct CDR3 sequences; roughly 76% appear just once. Of the sample, about an eighth falls within the top ten clones. RNA was isolated from bulk, unsorted tissue, and RNA quality was assessed with a NanoDrop ND-1000 and an Agilent 2100. Sequencing was performed on lung tumor tissue. The receptor source for this set is a woman aged 50 to 65 with non-small cell lung cancer.

This chain uses TRBV20-1 with TRBJ2-7; no clear D gene. Trimming stripped 5 bases from V and 3 bases from J, with 17 bases between. This CDR3 is 14 amino acids long. Germline lookup yields CDR1 DFQATT and CDR2 SNEGSKA (reference sequence). CDR3 loop: CSALITGRFYEQYF. CDR3 DNA: TGCAGTGCTCTCATTACTGGGCGCTTCTACGAGCAGTACTTC.

Points on this clonotype: The junction differs from germline at one of its ends, possibly a read error. This rearrangement joins TRBV6-1 to TRBJ2-1; tentative D call: TRBD2 (7 bases). The CDR3 is made up of 14 amino acids. Per the germline V gene, CDR1 is MNHNS and CDR2 is SASEGT. DNA of the CDR3: TGTGCCAACAGCGCCGCGGGGGCTATCAATGAGCAGCTCTTT. This sequence encodes CANSAAGAINEQLF.

Worth noting for this clonotype: At one end, the junction sequence differs from germline, possibly due to a read error. This chain connects TRBV12-3 or TRBV12-4 to TRBJ2-3; possible D gene TRBD2, 5 bases. The CDR3 totals 13 residues. CDR3 coding DNA: TGTGCCAGCAGGATAAAAGCGGCAGATATGCAGTATTTT. It yields the protein CASRIKAADMQYF.

The chain couples TRBV28 to TRBJ1-5, with D possibly being TRBD1 (5 bases). Near its end, the DNA agrees better with TRBJ2-3, so the J call may be wrong. Germline V gene lookup returns CDR1 MDHEN and CDR2 SYDVKM. The CDR3 has 16 residues. The CDR3 nucleotides read TGTGCCAGCAGTTTGGTAGGGGCAGGTAGCAATCAACCCCAGTATTTT. It specifies CASSLVGAGSNQPQYF.

There are many counts of this clonotype. V and J are TRBV5-1 and TRBJ2-1; 11 positions match TRBD2. This CDR3 region has 19 residues. Germline loops: CDR1 SGHRS, CDR2 YFSETQ. Trimming removed 2 bases from V and 0 bases from J; junction bases left unmatched: 10. CDR3 sequence reads: CASSFWGLAAYSSYNEQFF. In DNA, the CDR3 is TGCGCCAGCAGCTTTTGGGGACTAGCGGCCTACAGCTCCTACAATGAGCAGTTCTTC.

As for this clonotype: A read error may produce the germline difference seen at one junction end. This chain joins TRBV20-1 and TRBJ1-6, with TRBD1 matching over 8 bases. CDR3 length: 13 residues. Germline CDR1 and CDR2: DFQATT and SNEGSKA (reference sequence). CDR3 sequence (DNA): TGCAGTGCTCAGGGGGCGGGTAATTCATCCCTTCACTTT. Translating gives CSAQGAGNSSLHF.

A word on this clonotype: One end of the junction does not line up with germline, which may come from a read error. The V and J genes are TRBV4-2 and TRBJ1-4; TRBD1 is a possible D gene (6 bases). CDR1 and CDR2 (germline): LGHNA, YNFKEQ. This CDR3 spans 15 amino acids. CDR3 DNA sequence: TGTGCTAGCAGCCAAGTCCAGGGGACCGGGGAAAAACTCTTTTTT. Its protein is CASSQVQGTGEKLFF.

In the case of this clonotype: In this CDR3 the conserved last residue, phenylalanine or tryptophan, is missing, so a read error is likely. The chain joins TRBV20-1 to TRBJ2-7; maybe TRBD1 (5 bases). The CDR3 has 15 residues. Trimming shortened V by 0 bases and J by 4 bases, and 16 bases separated the two germline ends. The germline V gene has CDR1 DFQATT and CDR2 SNEGSKA (reference sequence). As DNA, the CDR3 is TGCAGTGCTAGAGATCGGGCAAGGGGCTGGTACGAGCAGTACTAC. This sequence encodes CSARDRARGWYEQYY.

As for this clonotype: At one end, the junction sequence differs from germline, possibly due to a read error. The genes are TRBV5-1 and TRBJ2-5; D is possibly TRBD1 or TRBD2 (5 bases each). The length of the CDR3 is 14 residues. The germline CDR1 and CDR2 sequences are SGHRS and YFSETQ. The CDR3 loop reads CANSPGTSQETQYF. DNA of the CDR3: TGCGCCAACAGCCCCGGGACGTCCCAAGAGACCCAGTACTTC. The full variable domain, rest sourced from reference TRBV5-1 and TRBJ2-5, is KAGVTQTPRYLIKTRGQQVTLSCSPISGHRSVSWYQQTPGQGLQFLFEYFSETQRNKGNFPGRFSGRQFSNSRSEMNVSTLELGDSALYLCANSPGTSQETQYFGPGTRLLVL.

About this clonotype: The CDR3 does not end in the conserved phenylalanine or tryptophan, so this is likely a read error. Because the CDR3's place on the DNA is in doubt, the DNA is left out and the CDR3 is given as listed by TCRdb. The rearrangement links TRBV29-1 to TRBJ2-2; TRBD2 was called by the table and not checked on the DNA. In germline, CDR1 is SQVTM, CDR2 ANQGSEA. The CDR3 is 14 amino acids in total, end residues counted. The CDR3 spells CSVGLAGFPGELFL.

There are a few counts of this clonotype. Mismatch with germline at one junction end may stem from a read error. V usage is TRBV6-6 and J usage is TRBJ2-1; the D gene is possibly TRBD2 (5 bases). This CDR3 comprises 12 residues. Germline loops: CDR1 MNHNY, CDR2 SVGAGI (reference sequence). Here the CDR3 DNA reads TGTGTTAGCAGTTACTCGACGGGGATTGGGGTCTTC. Translating gives CVSSYSTGIGVF.

Turning to this clonotype: The junction departs from the called germline gene at one end, perhaps through a read error. The rearrangement uses TRBV20-1 and TRBJ2-5; D is perhaps TRBD1 (6 bases). There are 16 residues in the CDR3. Per the germline V gene, CDR1 is DFQATT and CDR2 is SNEGSKA (reference sequence). The CDR3 DNA follows: TGCAATGCTTCGAAACGTCGACAGGTTCTACAAGAGACCCAGTACTTC. This codes for CNASKRRQVLQETQYF.

As concerns this clonotype: The conserved phenylalanine or tryptophan is not found at the CDR3 terminus, so this likely reflects a read error. The J gene is TRBJ2-3, the V gene TRBV5-4; no clear D gene. There are 15 residues in the CDR3. In germline, CDR1 is SGHNT, CDR2 YYREEE (reference sequence). CDR3 loop: CASNLAQRSTDTQYI. The CDR3 coding sequence is TGTGCCAGCAACTTGGCGCAGAGAAGCACAGATACGCAGTATATT.

With respect to this clonotype: Without the conserved terminal phenylalanine or tryptophan, this CDR3 likely stems from a read error. The chain carries TRBV11-2 and TRBJ2-7; a weak D match, TRBD2 (6 bases). CDR1 is SGHAT, CDR2 FQNNGV, per germline. This CDR3 comprises 15 residues. The CDR3 loop is CARSLAVGPPYEQYL. In DNA form, the CDR3 reads TGTGCCAGGAGCTTAGCGGTGGGCCCGCCCTACGAGCAGTACTTA.